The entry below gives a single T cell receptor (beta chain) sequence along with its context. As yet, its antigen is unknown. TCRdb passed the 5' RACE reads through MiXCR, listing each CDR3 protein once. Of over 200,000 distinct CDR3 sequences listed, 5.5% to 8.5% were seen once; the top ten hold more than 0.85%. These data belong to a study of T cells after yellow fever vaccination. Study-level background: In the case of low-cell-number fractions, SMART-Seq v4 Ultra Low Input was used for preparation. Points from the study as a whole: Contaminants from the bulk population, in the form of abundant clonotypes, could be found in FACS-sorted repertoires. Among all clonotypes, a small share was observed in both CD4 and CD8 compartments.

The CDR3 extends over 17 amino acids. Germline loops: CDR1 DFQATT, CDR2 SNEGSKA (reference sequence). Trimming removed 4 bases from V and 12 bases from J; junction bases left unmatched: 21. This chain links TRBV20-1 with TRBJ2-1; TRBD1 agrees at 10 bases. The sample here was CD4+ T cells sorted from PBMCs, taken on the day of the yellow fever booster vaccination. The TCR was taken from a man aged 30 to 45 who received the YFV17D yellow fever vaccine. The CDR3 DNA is TGCAGTGCTACCAACCGCAGACAGGGGGCGCCAAGACGAGGGCAGTTCTTC. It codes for CSATNRRQGAPRRGQFF.